This T cell receptor (beta chain) was found in a study of OX40 agonist ivuxolimab in advanced cancers. Looking at the study overall: The study gave patients intravenous ivuxolimab at 0.01 to 10 mg/kg every 2 weeks. A male proportion of under 90% was recorded, with mean age 60 years and range roughly 20 to 90. Broader study findings: CD8+ T cells were the subset that, on average, had more expanded clones than CD4+.

Turning to this clone: Its antigen is still unknown.

The data were produced by immunoSEQ multiplex PCR, yet TCRdb's version contains in-frame clones alone and is incomplete. Here the sample spans more than 65,000 clones, around 89% being singletons. This CDR3 region has 15 residues. The germline V gene has CDR1 KGHSH and CDR2 LQKENI. V was cut by 1 base and J by 10 bases, with 16 bases left in between. This material consisted of CD4+ or CD8+ T cells sorted from blood, taken in a trial of the OX40 agonist ivuxolimab. The chain recombines TRBV18 with TRBJ2-2, with D possibly being TRBD1 (6 bases). This clonotype was sampled from an adult with an advanced solid tumor such as melanoma, head and neck, liver or kidney cancer. CDR3 region: CASSPLAQGGEELFF. The CDR3, as DNA: TGTGCCAGCTCACCACTCGCCCAAGGGGGAGAGGAGCTGTTTTTT.